One and the same sample provided the 13 T cell receptor beta chains below, sequenced in a study of cytotoxic CD8 clonotypes in ibrutinib-treated CLL (dated by TCRdb to the early 2020s). Library creation used the immunoSEQ multiplex PCR assay. The source is immuneACCESS, and TCRdb retained only in-frame sequences with V and J called. Part of the clones is not carried over; for the studies checked, unresolved V genes explain less than half of this, and the remainder is unexplained. Here the sample has about 34,000 clones; 69% occur a single time. Of the sample, approximately 30% falls within the top ten clones. Sequenced material: PBMCs, taken before ibrutinib treatment. The receptors come from a human donor with chronic lymphocytic leukemia.

The CDR3 loop reads CASSPQGVHLSGNTIYF. CDR3 sequence (DNA): TGTGCCAGCAGTCCTCAGGGCGTTCACCTCTCTGGAAACACCATATATTTT. The V gene is TRBV7-2, the J gene TRBJ1-3; tentatively, D is TRBD1 (5 bases). There are 17 residues in the CDR3. The V gene's germline CDR1 is SGHTA and CDR2 FQGNSA. Deletions cut 6 bases from V and 0 bases from J, with 18 bases between.

This sequence joins TRBV5-1 and TRBJ1-2; D uncertain. The V end was cut by 0 bases, the J end by 4 bases, with 16 bases between. The CDR3 contains 16 residues. Germline V gene lookup returns CDR1 SGHRS and CDR2 YFSETQ. The CDR3 nucleotides read TGCGCCAGCAGCTTGGAATCATTCCGGGGTACCTATGGCTACACCTTC. Encoded protein: CASSLESFRGTYGYTF.

The chain couples TRBV9 to TRBJ1-4; D remains unclear. Deletions cut 4 bases from V and 7 bases from J, with 20 bases between. The length of the CDR3 is 16 residues. CDR1 is SGDLS and CDR2 is YYNGEE in the germline V gene. CDR3 in DNA: TGTGCCAGCAGCCCCGACTTGGATTTTTTTCCTGAAAAACTGTTTTTT. It specifies CASSPDLDFFPEKLFF.

The V and J genes are TRBV6-6 and TRBJ2-7; 8 positions match TRBD1. Germline-derived CDR1 and CDR2 are MNHNY and SVGAGI (reference sequence). Unmatched junction bases numbered 10, after V lost 6 bases and J lost 3 bases. The CDR3 length is 15 residues. The CDR3 is CASRGASTGDYEQYF. In DNA, the CDR3 is TGTGCCAGCAGGGGGGCTTCGACAGGGGACTACGAGCAGTACTTC.

V is TRBV13 and J is TRBJ1-2; TRBD1 aligns across 11 bases. V was pared by 5 bases and J by 6 bases, with 11 bases of the junction left unmatched. Germline V CDR1 and CDR2: PRHDT, FYEKMQ (reference sequence). The CDR3 extends over 16 amino acids. The DNA for the CDR3 is TGTGCCAGCAGCCTGTGGACAGGGGGCGCCTCTAATGGCTACACCTTC. It codes for CASSLWTGGASNGYTF.

This clone has just one count. The chain's CDR3 is CASSLPGETQYF. The CDR3 DNA reads as TGTGCCAGCAGTCTGCCTGGAGAGACCCAGTACTTC. The rearrangement links TRBV27 to TRBJ2-5; D unclear. V was clipped by 5 bases and J by 4 bases, with 8 bases between them. This CDR3 has 12 amino acids. CDR1 and CDR2 from the germline V gene are MNHEY and SMNVEV (reference sequence).

As regards this clone: The junction differs from germline at one of its ends, possibly a read error. CDR3: CAWTPPGVPRGRF. CDR3 bases: TGTGCCTGGACTCCCCCAGGGGTCCCCCGGGGTCGCTTT. The V gene is TRBV30, the J gene TRBJ1-6, with a tentative D call TRBD1 (6 bases). The CDR3 consists of 13 residues. Germline V lookup: CDR1 GTSNPN, CDR2 SVGIG (reference sequence).

The V gene is TRBV5-4, the J gene TRBJ2-1, with 10 bases aligning to TRBD2. This CDR3 region has 15 residues. Germline V lookup: CDR1 SGHNT, CDR2 YYREEE (reference sequence). J was trimmed by 6 bases and V by 4 bases; bases with no gene match: 7. In nucleotides, the CDR3 is TGTGCCAGCAGCCGTAGCGGGGGGATTTTCAATGAGCAGTTCTTC. Protein product: CASSRSGGIFNEQFF.

The chain joins TRBV2 to TRBJ2-7, with D possibly matching TRBD2 (5 bases). The germline gives CDR1 SNHLY, CDR2 FYNNEI. This CDR3 is 14 amino acids long. V lost 5 bases to trimming and J lost 3 bases, with 14 bases between them. CDR3 coding DNA: TGTGCCAGCAGTCCATGGGGAGTCATCTACGAGCAGTACTTC. Its translation: CASSPWGVIYEQYF.

This clone has just a few counts. This chain links TRBV6-5 with TRBJ2-6; D gene unclear. The CDR3 loop spans 15 amino acids. Germline assignment: CDR1 MNHEY and CDR2 SVGAGI. Trimming cost V 0 bases and J 0 bases, with 3 bases left between them. In nucleotides, the CDR3 is TGTGCCAGCAGTTACTCCCTCTCTGGGGCCAACGTCCTGACTTTC. As protein: CASSYSLSGANVLTF.

V is TRBV7-6 and J is TRBJ1-4; 9 positions agree with TRBD1. The CDR3 totals 14 residues. Germline CDR1 reads SGHVS; CDR2 reads FNYEAQ. V was pared by 4 bases and J by 5 bases, with 2 bases of the junction left unmatched. The CDR3 spells CASSWGQGNEKLFF. CDR3 coding DNA: TGTGCCAGCAGCTGGGGACAGGGCAATGAAAAACTGTTTTTT.

This clone was counted a single time. Mismatch with germline at one junction end may stem from a read error. The chain joins TRBV30 to TRBJ1-3, with unresolved D. The germline gives CDR1 GTSNPN, CDR2 SVGIG (reference sequence). This CDR3 is built from 16 residues. In DNA form, the CDR3 reads TGTTCCTGGAGTGTACTAGGATCGACGTGGGGAAACACCATATATTTT. This translates into CSWSVLGSTWGNTIYF.

The rearrangement uses TRBV6-5 and TRBJ2-1, with 8 nucleotides matching TRBD2. V lost 0 bases to trimming and J lost 5 bases; unmatched junction nucleotides: 3. CDR3 size: 15 residues. The germline CDR1 and CDR2 sequences are MNHEY and SVGAGI. This CDR3 reads CASSYSGTRNNEQFF. In DNA form, the CDR3 reads TGTGCCAGCAGTTACTCCGGGACTAGGAACAATGAGCAGTTCTTC.